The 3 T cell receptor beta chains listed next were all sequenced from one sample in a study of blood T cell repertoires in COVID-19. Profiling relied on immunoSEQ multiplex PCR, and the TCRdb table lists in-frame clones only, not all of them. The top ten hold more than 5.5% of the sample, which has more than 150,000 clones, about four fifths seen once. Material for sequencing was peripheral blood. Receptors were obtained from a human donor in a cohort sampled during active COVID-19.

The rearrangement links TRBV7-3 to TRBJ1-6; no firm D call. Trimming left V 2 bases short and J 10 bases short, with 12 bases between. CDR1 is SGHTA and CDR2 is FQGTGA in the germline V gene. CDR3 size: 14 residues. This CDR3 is CASSLEGSGSPLHF. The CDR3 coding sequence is TGTGCCAGCAGCTTAGAGGGTAGCGGATCACCCCTCCACTTT.

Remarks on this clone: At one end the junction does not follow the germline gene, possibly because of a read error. In nucleotides, the CDR3 is TGTGCCAGCAGCAAAGAGACAGGGATGAACACTGAAGCTTTCTTT. The encoded protein is CASSKETGMNTEAFF. This chain joins TRBV14 and TRBJ1-1; 7 bases line up with TRBD1. The CDR3 consists of 15 residues. The germline V gene encodes CDR1 SGHDN and CDR2 FVKESK.

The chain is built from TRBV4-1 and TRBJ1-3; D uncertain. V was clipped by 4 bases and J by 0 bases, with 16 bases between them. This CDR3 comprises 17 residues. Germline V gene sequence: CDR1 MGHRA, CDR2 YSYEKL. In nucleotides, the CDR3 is TGCGCCAGCAGCCGGGCGGGGTTGATCCTCTCTGGAAACACCATATATTTT. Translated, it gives CASSRAGLILSGNTIYF.